Listed here are 23 T cell receptor beta chains from one sample, sequenced in a study of T cell repertoires in cytomegalovirus infection. Via MiXCR, TCRdb re-called the reads, giving one row per CDR3 protein. The sample has 150,000 to 200,000 distinct CDR3 sequences, approximately 30% seen once. The specimen sequenced was PBMCs. Receptor source: a human donor in good health (CMV status not recorded). Some clones in this sample may be carry-over from other donors' samples.

This clonotype was found a few times. The chain combines TRBV12-3 or TRBV12-4 with TRBJ1-1; no definite D call. The CDR3 is 15 amino acids. V lost 2 bases and J lost 7, with 17 bases in between. The CDR3 DNA reads as TGTGCCAGCAGTTTACAAGGGTTTGGACGAAATGAAGCTTTCTTT. Residues: CASSLQGFGRNEAFF.

This clonotype came up once. This rearrangement joins TRBV30 to TRBJ1-6; no reliable D call. CDR3 size: 13 residues. V lost 1 base, J lost 8 bases, and 9 bases lay in between. The germline V gene has CDR1 GTSNPN and CDR2 SVGIG (reference sequence). CDR3 protein: CAWSENGDSPLHF. For the CDR3, the DNA is TGTGCCTGGAGTGAGAACGGGGATTCACCCCTCCACTTT.

This clonotype was picked up a small number of times. The chain is built from TRBV6-5 and TRBJ1-6, with 7 bases that match TRBD1. V gave up 7 bases and J gave up 7 bases; unmatched junction bases: 7. Germline-derived CDR1 and CDR2 are MNHEY and SVGAGI. This CDR3 is 14 amino acids long. The chain's CDR3 is CASNPGQLNSPLHF. Written as DNA, the CDR3 is TGTGCCAGCAATCCGGGACAGTTAAATTCACCCCTCCACTTT.

This rearrangement joins TRBV5-1 to TRBJ1-5; the D gene is possibly TRBD1 (5 bases). CDR3 length: 14 residues. Germline CDR1 reads SGHRS; CDR2 reads YFSETQ. V was shortened by 1 base and J by 5 bases, with 10 bases between the two germline ends. CDR3 protein: CASSLSGGDQPQHF. CDR3 in DNA: TGCGCCAGCAGCTTGTCCGGGGGTGATCAGCCCCAGCATTTT.

This clonotype was picked up one time. One junction end disagrees with the germline gene, perhaps due to a read error. This chain links TRBV7-6 with TRBJ2-5, with D possibly TRBD1 on 6 matching bases. The CDR3 totals 14 residues. The V gene's germline CDR1 is SGHVS and CDR2 FNYEAQ. CDR3 protein: CASSLQGTRETQYF. For the CDR3, the DNA is TGTGCTAGCAGCCTACAGGGTACTCGAGAGACCCAGTACTTC.

J is TRBJ2-7 and V is TRBV7-2; D is ambiguous. This CDR3 has 13 residues. CDR1 and CDR2 from the germline V gene are SGHTA and FQGNSA. Trimming removed 1 base from V and 5 bases from J, with 9 bases in between. CDR3 sequence: CASSLGLEDEQYF. For the CDR3, the DNA is TGTGCCAGCAGCTTAGGCCTAGAAGACGAGCAGTACTTC.

J is TRBJ1-6 and V is TRBV7-6; perhaps TRBD1 as D (6 bases). CDR1 and CDR2 (germline): SGHVS, FNYEAQ. V lost 4 bases and J lost 16, with 20 bases in between. The CDR3 is made up of 14 amino acids. The CDR3 nucleotides read TGTGCCAGCAGCTCATTTCGGGGGCATAATCGACTCCACTTT. Protein product: CASSSFRGHNRLHF. The full variable domain, with the rest looked up from reference TRBV7-6 and TRBJ1-6, is GAGVSQSPRYKVTKRGQDVALRCDPISGHVSLYWYRQALGQGPEFLTYFNYEAQQDKSGLPNDRFSAERPEGSISTLTIQRTEQRDSAMYRCASSSFRGHNRLHFGNGTRLTVT.

This clonotype turned up a few times. Here the CDR3 reads CASSQDYLNTEAFF. CDR3 nucleotide sequence: TGTGCCAGCAGCCAAGATTATCTGAACACTGAAGCTTTCTTT. The chain recombines TRBV3-1 with TRBJ1-1; D is ambiguous. The length of the CDR3 is 14 residues. V lost 0 bases, J lost 0 bases, and 5 bases lay in between. Germline V lookup: CDR1 LGHDT, CDR2 YNNKEL (reference sequence). Full variable domain (remainder filled in from reference TRBV3-1 and TRBJ1-1): DTAVSQTPKYLVTQMGNDKSIKCEQNLGHDTMYWYKQDSKKFLKIMFSYNNKELIINETVPNRFSPKSPDKAHLNLHINSLELGDSAVYFCASSQDYLNTEAFFGQGTRLTVV.

Points on this clonotype: A much more abundant neighbour one base away suggests this may be a read error. V gene TRBV7-2 combines with J gene TRBJ1-6; D remains unclear. The germline V gene has CDR1 SGHTA and CDR2 FQGNSA. The CDR3 sequence is 16 residues long. CDR3 nucleotide sequence: TGTGCCAGCAGCTTTACCGCTAGCTCCTATAAGTCACCCCTCCACTTT. Translating it yields CASSFTASSYKSPLHF.

The chain carries TRBV5-3 and TRBJ2-5, with D perhaps assigned TRBD1 or TRBD2 (5 bases each). TRBV5-3 is an ORF for which the function is uncertain. The V end lost 8 bases, the J end lost 0 bases, and 20 bases lay between the germline ends. This CDR3 region has 16 residues. The CDR3: CASRDGERPYQETQYF. The CDR3 region has the DNA TGTGCCAGCAGGGATGGCGAGCGGCCGTACCAAGAGACCCAGTACTTC.

This sequence joins TRBV7-3 and TRBJ2-1; possibly TRBD2 for D (6 bases). The CDR3 loop spans 16 amino acids. The germline gives CDR1 SGHTA, CDR2 FQGTGA. V was cut by 1 base and J by 0 bases, with 10 bases left in between. The CDR3 DNA sequence: TGTGCCAGCAGCTTAAAGGGCGGGGCCTCCTACAATGAGCAGTTCTTC. It translates to CASSLKGGASYNEQFF.

This chain connects TRBV6-2 or TRBV6-3 to TRBJ2-2; D ambiguous. Between the trimmed V and J ends, which lost 1 base and 1 base, there was a span of 13 bases. The germline gives CDR1 MNHEY, CDR2 SVGEGT. The CDR3 is made up of 17 amino acids. CDR3 protein: CASSYLGRAQNTGELFF. In DNA form, the CDR3 reads TGTGCCAGCAGTTACTTAGGAAGAGCCCAGAACACCGGGGAGCTGTTTTTT.

This sequence joins TRBV5-6 and TRBJ2-3, with D hard to call. This CDR3 is built from 13 residues. CDR1 and CDR2 from the germline V gene are SGHDT and YYEEEE. V was pared by 1 base and J by 4 bases, with 7 bases between. The CDR3 DNA is TGTGCCAGCAGCTTGCTACGGTCAGATACGCAGTATTTT. The encoded protein is CASSLLRSDTQYF. Complete variable domain (other parts from reference TRBV5-6 and TRBJ2-3): DAGVTQSPTHLIKTRGQQVTLRCSPKSGHDTVSWYQQALGQGPQFIFQYYEEEERQRGNFPDRFSGHQFPNYSSELNVNALLLGDSALYLCASSLLRSDTQYFGPGTRLTVL.

A few counts support this clonotype. The V call is TRBV5-8, the J call TRBJ2-3, with 11 bases lining up with TRBD2. This CDR3 is built from 17 residues. V lost 4 bases and J lost 8; bases outside the gene matches: 15. Per the germline V gene, CDR1 is SGHTS and CDR2 is YDEGEE. For the CDR3, the DNA is TGTGCCAGCAGCCTGCTAGCGGGGGGTTCCCCCCAAGGTACGCAGTATTTT. This translates into CASSLLAGGSPQGTQYF. The full variable domain, in which reference TRBV5-8 and TRBJ2-3 provide the parts outside the CDR3, is EAGVTQSPTHLIKTRGQQATLRCSPISGHTSVYWYQQALGLGLQFLLWYDEGEERNRGNFPPRFSGRQFPNYSSELNVNALELEDSALYLCASSLLAGGSPQGTQYFGPGTRLTVL.

This clonotype was detected many times. The gene calls are TRBV28 and TRBJ1-1; D not certain. Between the trimmed V and J ends, which lost 6 bases and 5 bases, there was a span of 13 bases. The CDR3 consists of 13 residues. Germline CDR1 and CDR2: MDHEN and SYDVKM. This CDR3 is CASSPTTETEAFF. The CDR3 bases are TGTGCCAGCAGCCCCACGACCGAGACTGAAGCTTTCTTT.

The chain joins TRBV4-1 to TRBJ2-5; D could derive from TRBD1 or TRBD2 (6 bases each). Germline V CDR1 and CDR2: MGHRA, YSYEKL. Trimming pared 0 bases from V and 2 bases from J, leaving 19 bases between. The CDR3 is made up of 18 amino acids. The CDR3 spells CASSQDTPRGTSQETQYF. The CDR3 nucleotides read TGCGCCAGCAGCCAAGACACCCCGAGGGGGACTTCTCAAGAGACCCAGTACTTC.

The chain couples TRBV6-1 to TRBJ2-7; the D is unclear. V was trimmed by 0 bases and J by 3 bases, leaving 12 bases between them. The CDR3 extends over 15 amino acids. In germline, CDR1 is MNHNS, CDR2 SASEGT. The CDR3 loop is CASSEAPGLDYEQYF. DNA for the CDR3: TGTGCCAGCAGTGAAGCGCCGGGCCTAGACTACGAGCAGTACTTC.

This CDR3 reads CSVEEAQSYEQYF. The CDR3 region has the DNA TGCAGCGTTGAAGAAGCACAGAGCTACGAGCAGTACTTC. V and J are TRBV29-1 and TRBJ2-7; D is undetermined. The CDR3 consists of 13 residues. Trimming took 0 bases from V and 3 from J, leaving 9 bases between them. Germline CDR1 is SQVTM and CDR2 is ANQGSEA.

This clonotype was detected a few times. The J gene is TRBJ2-3, the V gene TRBV5-6; either TRBD1 or TRBD2 may fit D (5 bases each). The CDR3 has 15 amino acids. CDR1 SGHDT and CDR2 YYEEEE come from the germline V gene. Trimming took 4 bases from V and 2 from J, leaving 14 bases between them. The CDR3 sequence: CASSPNWGSTDTQYF. CDR3 bases: TGTGCCAGCAGCCCCAATTGGGGGTCCACAGATACGCAGTATTTT.

This clonotype was observed a few times. The rearrangement uses TRBV7-2 and TRBJ1-5, with no clear D. The V gene's germline CDR1 is SGHTA and CDR2 FQGNSA. The CDR3 spans 14 residues. Trimming pared 2 bases from V and 7 bases from J, leaving 12 bases between. CDR3 DNA sequence: TGTGCCAGCAGCTTATCGAGTGGTACGCAGCCCCAGCATTTT. It specifies CASSLSSGTQPQHF.

The chain employs TRBV9 and TRBJ2-1; D remains unclear. Germline V gene lookup returns CDR1 SGDLS and CDR2 YYNGEE. The CDR3 contains 15 residues. V lost 0 bases and J lost 6, with 13 bases in between. DNA of the CDR3: TGTGCCAGCAGCGTAGCTACTACCCCGGGCAATGAGCAGTTCTTC. This gives the protein CASSVATTPGNEQFF. The variable domain in full, completed from reference TRBV9 and TRBJ2-1, reads DSGVTQTPKHLITATGQRVTLRCSPRSGDLSVYWYQQSLDQGLQFLIQYYNGEERAKGNILERFSAQQFPDLHSELNLSSLELGDSALYFCASSVATTPGNEQFFGPGTRLTVL.

This chain joins TRBV20-1 and TRBJ2-1; 14 nucleotides align to TRBD2. The trim removed 1 base at V and 2 bases at J, leaving 4 bases unmatched. CDR3 length: 17 residues. Per germline, CDR1 DFQATT and CDR2 SNEGSKA (reference sequence). Written as DNA, the CDR3 is TGCAGTGCTAGAGGGGGGACTAGCGGGGGTACCTACAATGAGCAGTTCTTC. Translated, it gives CSARGGTSGGTYNEQFF.

In this sample, this clonotype turned up many times. The genes are TRBV7-2 and TRBJ2-5; 8 nucleotides align to TRBD1. J lost 2 bases, V lost 1 base, and 9 bases had no gene match. CDR3 length equals 17 residues. In germline, CDR1 is SGHTA, CDR2 FQGNSA. The CDR3 DNA is TGTGCCAGCAGCTTAGGTGCAGGGGGCGCGGGTCAAGAGACCCAGTACTTC. The encoded protein is CASSLGAGGAGQETQYF.